This TCR beta chain is drawn from a study of blood T cell repertoires in COVID-19. This clone has just one count. Germline lookup yields CDR1 LNHDA and CDR2 SQIVND (reference sequence). This CDR3 comprises 16 residues. Deletions cut 2 bases from V and 5 bases from J, with 17 bases between. Data came from immunoSEQ multiplex PCR; TCRdb stores just in-frame clones and leaves some out. The sample has over 250,000 clones, more than 85% seen once. What was sequenced was peripheral blood. V and J are TRBV19 and TRBJ2-3; perhaps TRBD1 as D (5 bases). This clonotype was sampled from a woman in her twenties or thirties with COVID-19, enrolled during active disease. This CDR3 reads CASSISAARAIDTQYF. Written as DNA, the CDR3 is TGTGCCAGTAGTATATCGGCCGCCAGGGCTATAGATACGCAGTATTTT.